Listed below are T cell receptor beta chains from one sample, sequenced in a study of T cells after posttransplantation cyclophosphamide. The data were produced by immunoSEQ multiplex PCR, yet TCRdb's version contains in-frame clones alone and is incomplete. Found here are a few thousand clones, around three quarters of them singletons; the top ten hold around a sixth. This material consisted of PBMCs, taken 362 days after allogeneic stem cell transplant with posttransplant cyclophosphamide. These receptors all come from a male patient in his sixties or seventies who received an allogeneic stem cell transplant from an unrelated donor, was CMV-positive, and had acute GVHD only. Some T cells may be supplied by the graft donor. Both conserved end residues are part of each CDR3. Each record gives: clone size, J gene, D gene, V gene, CDR3 DNA, CDR3 protein. A D gene is named only where the DNA matches it firmly. Some rows have no size entry. The others give once, few or many, or a class for an expanded clone.

size: NA
J: TRBJ1-4
D: NA
V: TRBV7-9
DNA: TGTGCCAGCAGCTTAGGAGGTAATGAAAAACTGTTTTTT
CDR3: CASSLGGNEKLFF

size: once
J: TRBJ1-4
D: NA
V: TRBV7-6
DNA: TGTGCCAGCAGCTTAGAACCTATGAGGGAAAAACTGTTTTTT
CDR3: CASSLEPMREKLFF

size: NA
J: TRBJ2-3
D: TRBD2
V: TRBV19
DNA: TGTGCCAGTAGTATAGGCGGGAGGGTGGCAGATACGCAGTATTTT
CDR3: CASSIGGRVADTQYF

size: NA
J: TRBJ2-7
D: NA
V: TRBV5-4
DNA: TGTGCCAGCAGTGGGGGGGCAGGGCGGGGCCACGAGCAGTACTTC
CDR3: CASSGGAGRGHEQYF

size: NA
J: TRBJ2-7
D: TRBD2
V: TRBV7-9
DNA: TGTGCCAGCAGCTCCCTTGGCGGGAGCTCCTACGAGCAGTACTTC
CDR3: CASSSLGGSSYEQYF

size: once
J: TRBJ1-4
D: TRBD1
V: TRBV4-2
DNA: TGTGCCAGCAGCCTTAGTACAGGGGCCGGGGGAGAAAAACTGTTTTTT
CDR3: CASSLSTGAGGEKLFF

size: once
J: TRBJ1-1
D: NA
V: TRBV7-9
DNA: TGTGCCAGCAGCGTGCAGACAGGCCTCAGGGGCACTGAAGCTTTCTTT
CDR3: CASSVQTGLRGTEAFF

size: few
J: TRBJ2-2
D: NA
V: TRBV19
DNA: TGTGCCAGTATCCCGCAGGGAATTAACACCGGGGAGCTGTTTTTT
CDR3: CASIPQGINTGELFF

size: NA
J: TRBJ1-2
D: NA
V: TRBV30
DNA: TGTGCCTGGAGTACAAGGGGGGGCTACACCTTC
CDR3: CAWSTRGGYTF

size: NA
J: TRBJ2-2
D: TRBD1
V: TRBV2
DNA: TGTGCCAGCAGTGTGGCAGGGGGCTTCCGCGGGGAGCTGTTTTTT
CDR3: CASSVAGGFRGELFF

size: NA
J: TRBJ2-7
D: NA
V: TRBV6-5
DNA: TGTGCCAGCAGTTACGGGACGGGGGACTCCTACGAGCAGTACTTC
CDR3: CASSYGTGDSYEQYF

size: once
J: TRBJ2-7
D: NA
V: TRBV7-2
DNA: TGTGCCAGCAGCTCGGCCTACGAGCAGTACTTC
CDR3: CASSSAYEQYF

size: few
J: TRBJ1-1
D: NA
V: TRBV25-1
DNA: TGTGCCAGCAGTGATCCAAACGGGGGGAACACTGAAGCTTTCTTT
CDR3: CASSDPNGGNTEAFF

size: once
J: TRBJ2-1
D: TRBD1
V: TRBV15
DNA: TGTGCCACCTTGACAGGGTGGAATGAGCAGTTCTTC
CDR3: CATLTGWNEQFF

size: NA
J: TRBJ2-7
D: NA
V: TRBV7-2
DNA: TGTGCCAGCAGCCCAACCGGGACAACCTCCTACGAGCAGTACTTC
CDR3: CASSPTGTTSYEQYF

size: NA
J: TRBJ1-2
D: NA
V: TRBV27
DNA: TGTGCCAGCAAGGGCGGGGGATTCTATGGCTACACCTTC
CDR3: CASKGGGFYGYTF

size: NA
J: TRBJ2-3
D: TRBD1
V: TRBV2
DNA: TGTGCCAGCAGAGTACAGGGGGCGAGCACAGATACGCAGTATTTT
CDR3: CASRVQGASTDTQYF

size: NA
J: TRBJ1-2
D: NA
V: TRBV18
DNA: TGTGCCAGCTCACCCAGGTCCGGTCTCAGTGATGGCTACACCTTC
CDR3: CASSPRSGLSDGYTF

size: once
J: TRBJ2-3
D: TRBD1
V: TRBV7-2
DNA: TGTGCCAGCACCAGACAGGGAACCTATACAGATACGCAGTATTTT
CDR3: CASTRQGTYTDTQYF

size: once
J: TRBJ2-1
D: NA
V: TRBV14
DNA: TGTGCCAGCAGCCAAGACCCGACAGACTCCTACAATGAGCAGTTCTTC
CDR3: CASSQDPTDSYNEQFF

size: NA
J: TRBJ1-5
D: NA
V: TRBV27
DNA: TGTGCCAGCAGGCCCCCAGAATCCAATCAGCCCCAGCATTTT
CDR3: CASRPPESNQPQHF

size: NA
J: TRBJ1-1
D: NA
V: TRBV28
DNA: TGTGCCAGCAGTACCTCGGAGAGGAACACTGAAGCTTTCTTT
CDR3: CASSTSERNTEAFF